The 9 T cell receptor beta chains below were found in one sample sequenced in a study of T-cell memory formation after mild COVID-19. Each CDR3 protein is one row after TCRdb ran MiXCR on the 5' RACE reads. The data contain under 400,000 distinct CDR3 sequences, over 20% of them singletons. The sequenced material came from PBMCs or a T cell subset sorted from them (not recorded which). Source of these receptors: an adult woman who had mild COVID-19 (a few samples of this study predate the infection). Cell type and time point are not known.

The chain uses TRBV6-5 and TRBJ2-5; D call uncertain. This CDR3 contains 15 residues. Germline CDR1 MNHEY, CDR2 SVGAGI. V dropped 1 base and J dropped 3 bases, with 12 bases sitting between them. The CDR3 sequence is CASSYFDSWEETQYF. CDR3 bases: TGTGCCAGCAGTTACTTTGACTCGTGGGAAGAGACCCAGTACTTC.

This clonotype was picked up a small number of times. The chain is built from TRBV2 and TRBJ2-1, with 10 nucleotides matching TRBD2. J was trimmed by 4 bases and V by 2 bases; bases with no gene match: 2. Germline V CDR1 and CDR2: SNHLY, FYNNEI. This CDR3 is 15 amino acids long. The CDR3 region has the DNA TGTGCCAGCAGTGAAAGACTAGCGGGTTACAATGAGCAGTTCTTC. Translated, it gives CASSERLAGYNEQFF.

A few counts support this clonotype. CDR3 region: CASSYFAGPYNEQFF. The CDR3 DNA reads TGTGCCAGCAGTTACTTCGCGGGGCCCTACAATGAGCAGTTCTTC. This rearrangement joins TRBV6-2 or TRBV6-3 to TRBJ2-1, with TRBD2 as a possible D gene (6 bases). V lost 1 base and J 2 bases, leaving 9 bases between the germline ends. CDR3 length: 15 residues. From germline, CDR1 is MNHEY and CDR2 SVGEGT.

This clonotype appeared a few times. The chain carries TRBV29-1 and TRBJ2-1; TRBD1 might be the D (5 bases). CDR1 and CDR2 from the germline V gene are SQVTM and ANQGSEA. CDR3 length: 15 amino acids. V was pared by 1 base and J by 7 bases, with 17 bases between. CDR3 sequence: CSVEAFTGPGNEQFF. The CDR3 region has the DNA TGCAGCGTTGAAGCCTTTACAGGTCCCGGGAATGAGCAGTTCTTC.

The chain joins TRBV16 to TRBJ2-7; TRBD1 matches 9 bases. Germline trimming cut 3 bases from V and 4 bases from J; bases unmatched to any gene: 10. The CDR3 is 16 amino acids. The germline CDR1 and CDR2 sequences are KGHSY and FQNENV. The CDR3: CASSHTGTGGVYEQYF. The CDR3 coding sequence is TGTGCCAGCAGCCACACGGGCACAGGGGGCGTTTACGAGCAGTACTTC.

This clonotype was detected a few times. The CDR3 protein is CSARASGNQETQYF. The CDR3 DNA follows: TGCAGTGCTAGAGCCAGCGGCAATCAAGAGACCCAGTACTTC. This chain connects TRBV20-1 to TRBJ2-5, with D possibly TRBD2 on 5 matching bases. V was trimmed by 1 base and J by 2 bases, leaving 11 bases between them. The germline gives CDR1 DFQATT, CDR2 SNEGSKA (reference sequence). This CDR3 spans 14 amino acids.

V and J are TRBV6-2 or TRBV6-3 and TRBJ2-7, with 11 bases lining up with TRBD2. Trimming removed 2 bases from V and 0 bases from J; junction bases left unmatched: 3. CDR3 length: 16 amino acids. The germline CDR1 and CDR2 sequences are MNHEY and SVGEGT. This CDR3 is CASSYALAGGSYEQYF. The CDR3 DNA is TGTGCCAGCAGTTACGCTCTAGCGGGAGGCTCCTACGAGCAGTACTTC.

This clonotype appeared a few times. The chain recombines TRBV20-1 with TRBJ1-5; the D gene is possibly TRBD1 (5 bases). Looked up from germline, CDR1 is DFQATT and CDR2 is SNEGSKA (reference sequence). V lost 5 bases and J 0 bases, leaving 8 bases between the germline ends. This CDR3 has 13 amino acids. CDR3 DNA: TGCAGTGCTGGGACGTATAGCAATCAGCCCCAGCATTTT. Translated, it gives CSAGTYSNQPQHF.

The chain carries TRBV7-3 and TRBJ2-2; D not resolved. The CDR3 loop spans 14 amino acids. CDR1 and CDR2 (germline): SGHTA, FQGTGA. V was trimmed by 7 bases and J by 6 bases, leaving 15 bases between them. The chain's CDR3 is CASTSGLGSGELFF. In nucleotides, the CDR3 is TGTGCCAGCACCTCCGGCCTGGGGTCCGGGGAGCTGTTTTTT.